This T cell receptor (beta chain) was retrieved from a study of blood T cell repertoires in COVID-19. Study overall: In each case, the material was cDNA or gDNA derived from T cells, B-cell-depleted T cells, or PBMCs.

This clone was observed once. Authors' analysis steps: How many nucleated cells were present was estimated from reference gene primer amplification. Some clones are missing from TCRdb's copy, which holds only in-frame ones; the method was immunoSEQ multiplex PCR. That table furnishes V, J and clone size, whereas the DNA furnished D and trimming. The data show 230,000 or so clones, roughly 80% seen once. Enrollment of patients from Seattle took place during active infection, with longitudinal follow-up. The TCR originated in a woman aged 80 or older with COVID-19, enrolled during active disease. The sequenced sample consisted of peripheral blood.

CDR3 sequence: CASSAVAYTDTQYF. The CDR3 bases are TGTGCCAGCAGCGCGGTCGCCTACACAGATACGCAGTATTTT. The chain joins TRBV9 to TRBJ2-3; D not certain. CDR3 length: 14 residues. The V end lost 3 bases, the J end lost 2 bases, and 10 bases lay between the germline ends. Germline values: CDR1 SGDLS, CDR2 YYNGEE.